These 16 T cell receptor beta chains came from one sample sequenced in a study of CXCR4 blockade with PD-1 therapy in pancreatic cancer. Generated by immunoSEQ multiplex PCR, the TCRdb table keeps only in-frame clones and is missing some. The data contain a few thousand clones, 45% to 60% of them seen just once; the ten biggest clones take up around 8.4%. The sequenced sample consisted of tumor tissue. All receptors derive from a human donor with pancreatic ductal adenocarcinoma.

The genes are TRBV14 and TRBJ1-1; D is undetermined. Germline lookup yields CDR1 SGHDN and CDR2 FVKESK. The CDR3 totals 13 residues. Trimming cost V 4 bases and J 0 bases, with 6 bases left between them. CDR3 coding DNA: TGTGCCAGCAGCCCCTCTATGAACACTGAAGCTTTCTTT. Translation: CASSPSMNTEAFF.

On this clone itself: Mismatch with germline at one junction end may stem from a read error. The chain employs TRBV6-8 and TRBJ2-3; D possibly matches TRBD1 or TRBD2 (6 bases each). The CDR3 consists of 12 residues. From germline, CDR1 is MNHGY and CDR2 SAAAGT. The CDR3 DNA follows: TGTGCTAGCAGTGGAGGGGGAGATACGCAGTATTTT. Protein product: CASSGGGDTQYF.

The CDR3 region has the DNA TGTGTTAGCAGCCTTAACCGGGACCCTTTTCGCTATGGCTACACCTTC. Translation gives CVSSLNRDPFRYGYTF. This sequence joins TRBV28 and TRBJ1-2; TRBD1 is a possible D gene (5 bases). The CDR3 length is 16 residues. Germline V gives CDR1 MDHEN, CDR2 SYDVKM.

This clone came up a few times. The V call is TRBV28, the J call TRBJ2-2, with D perhaps matching TRBD1 (6 bases). The CDR3 length is 16 residues. CDR1 is MDHEN, CDR2 SYDVKM, per germline. Trimming took 7 bases from V and 3 from J, leaving 18 bases between them. The CDR3 loop reads CASTPQGKGDTGELFF. The CDR3 bases are TGTGCCAGCACTCCCCAGGGGAAGGGCGACACCGGGGAGCTGTTTTTT.

In its sample, this clone was seen a few times. CDR3 in amino acids: CATQYSGQRTDTQYF. The CDR3 region has the DNA TGTGCCACTCAATACTCCGGACAGCGCACAGATACGCAGTATTTT. The chain employs TRBV19 and TRBJ2-3; D might be TRBD1 (6 bases). Germline lookup yields CDR1 LNHDA and CDR2 SQIVND (reference sequence). The CDR3 loop spans 15 amino acids. Trimming shortened V by 10 bases and J by 1 base, and 18 bases separated the two germline ends.

The genes are TRBV6-8 and TRBJ2-2; 8 nucleotides match TRBD1. CDR1 is MNHGY, CDR2 SAAAGT, per germline. V lost 6 bases and J lost 6; bases outside the gene matches: 3. This CDR3 comprises 13 residues. The DNA for the CDR3 is TGTGCCAGCAGGGCGACAGGGGCCGGGGAGCTGTTTTTT. Translated: CASRATGAGELFF.

This rearrangement joins TRBV28 to TRBJ1-2, with 9 bases that match TRBD1. CDR1 and CDR2 (germline): MDHEN, SYDVKM. This CDR3 has 13 amino acids. V was pared by 6 bases and J by 8 bases, with 7 bases of the junction left unmatched. The CDR3 reads CASRGTGYGGYTF. The CDR3 region has the DNA TGTGCCAGCAGGGGGACAGGGTACGGAGGCTACACCTTC.

This sequence joins TRBV6-8 and TRBJ2-2; 8 bases are shared with TRBD1. Germline CDR1 MNHGY, CDR2 SAAAGT. This CDR3 is built from 14 residues. Trimming at V came to 4 bases and at J to 3 bases, leaving 1 base not matched to a gene. The CDR3: CASSLDRDTGELFF. CDR3 in DNA: TGTGCCAGCAGTTTGGACAGGGACACCGGGGAGCTGTTTTTT.

The chain couples TRBV11-3 to TRBJ2-7; unclear D gene. The germline V gene encodes CDR1 SGHNT and CDR2 YENEEA. Trimming removed 3 bases at V and 2 bases at J, with 11 bases between. There are 14 residues in the CDR3. CDR3 DNA: TGTGCCAGCAGCTTGGACCGGTCCGCCTACGAGCAGTACTTC. It codes for CASSLDRSAYEQYF.

This clone was detected a few times. The rearrangement uses TRBV6-8 and TRBJ2-7; 10 bases fit TRBD2. The CDR3 has 14 residues. Germline V lookup: CDR1 MNHGY, CDR2 SAAAGT. Germline trimming cut 2 bases from V and 3 bases from J; bases unmatched to any gene: 1. CDR3 loop: CASSYQREGYEQYF. DNA for the CDR3: TGTGCCAGCAGTTACCAGCGGGAGGGCTACGAGCAGTACTTC.

The rearrangement joins TRBV5-1 to TRBJ1-2, with D possibly matching TRBD1 (6 bases). This CDR3 is built from 15 residues. CDR1 is SGHRS, CDR2 YFSETQ, per germline. V lost 1 base, J lost 8 bases, and 18 bases lay in between. DNA for the CDR3: TGCGCCAGCAGCTTGATGTTGGGGGGCGCCTACGGCTACACCTTC. Translating gives CASSLMLGGAYGYTF.

The chain has TRBV11-3 and TRBJ2-3; 10 bases are a match to TRBD2. V trimming: 3 bases; J trimming: 6 bases; junction bases outside the gene matches: 3. This CDR3 is 14 amino acids long. Germline V gene data show CDR1 as SGHNT and CDR2 as YENEEA. CDR3 amino acids: CASSFSGRSDTQYF. CDR3 nucleotide sequence: TGTGCCAGCAGCTTTAGCGGGAGGTCTGATACGCAGTATTTT.

This CDR3 is CASGGQGAHTGELFF. In DNA, the CDR3 is TGTGCCAGCGGGGGACAGGGGGCGCACACCGGGGAGCTGTTTTTT. V usage is TRBV12-5 and J usage is TRBJ2-2, with 12 bases aligning to TRBD1. This CDR3 is 15 amino acids long. From germline, CDR1 is LGHNT and CDR2 FRNRAP.

This clone was counted only a few times. This chain connects TRBV7-1 to TRBJ2-1, with 12 bases fitting TRBD2. TRBV7-1 is reported as an ORF; its role is uncertain. The junction had 11 bases not matched to a gene; V was cut back by 9 bases and J by 8 bases. The CDR3 loop spans 15 amino acids. CDR3 nucleotide sequence: TGTGCCAGTAGCGTGACTAGCGGGAGTCTGTATGAGCAGTTCTTC. Protein product: CASSVTSGSLYEQFF.

This chain links TRBV23-1 with TRBJ2-7; D not resolved. TRBV23-1 belongs to the ORF category, with a function that is uncertain. This CDR3 spans 16 amino acids. V was trimmed by 4 bases and J by 6 bases, leaving 22 bases between them. Here the CDR3 reads CASSLLTRPTTAEQYF. The CDR3 nucleotides read TGCGCCAGCAGTCTACTAACCAGACCGACGACTGCCGAGCAGTACTTC.

This clone was seen only a few times. The chain carries TRBV23-1 and TRBJ2-1, with D perhaps TRBD2 (6 bases). TRBV23-1 is given ORF status, its function remaining uncertain. V was clipped by 6 bases and J by 2 bases, with 17 bases between them. The CDR3 length is 16 residues. This CDR3 reads CASSQTPRGTYNEQFF. The DNA for the CDR3 is TGCGCCAGCAGCCAAACCCCTCGGGGGACCTACAATGAGCAGTTCTTC.